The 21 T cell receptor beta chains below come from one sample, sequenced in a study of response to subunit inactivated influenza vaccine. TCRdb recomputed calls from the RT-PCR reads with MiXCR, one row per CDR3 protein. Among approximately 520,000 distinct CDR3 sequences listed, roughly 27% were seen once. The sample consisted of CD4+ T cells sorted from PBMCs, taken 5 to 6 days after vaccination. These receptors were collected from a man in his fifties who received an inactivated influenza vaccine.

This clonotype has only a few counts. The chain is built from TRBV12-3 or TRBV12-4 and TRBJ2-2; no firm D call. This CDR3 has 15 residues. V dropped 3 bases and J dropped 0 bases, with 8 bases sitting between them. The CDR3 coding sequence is TGTGCCAGCAGTTTTGGGGTTCCGAACACCGGGGAGCTGTTTTTT. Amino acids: CASSFGVPNTGELFF.

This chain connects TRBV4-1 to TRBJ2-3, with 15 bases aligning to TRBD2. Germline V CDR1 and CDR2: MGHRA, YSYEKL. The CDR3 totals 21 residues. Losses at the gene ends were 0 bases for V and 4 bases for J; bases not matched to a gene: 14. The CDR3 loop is CASSQDRGPGLAGGWSDTQYF. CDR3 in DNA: TGCGCCAGCAGCCAAGATCGGGGACCGGGACTAGCGGGGGGTTGGTCAGATACGCAGTATTTT.

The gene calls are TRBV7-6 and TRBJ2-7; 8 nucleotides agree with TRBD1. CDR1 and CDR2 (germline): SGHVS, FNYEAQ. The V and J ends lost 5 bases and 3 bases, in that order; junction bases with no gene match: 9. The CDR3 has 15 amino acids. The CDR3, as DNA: TGTGCCAGCAGCCTATGGACAGGGCGTGACTACGAGCAGTACTTC. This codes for CASSLWTGRDYEQYF.

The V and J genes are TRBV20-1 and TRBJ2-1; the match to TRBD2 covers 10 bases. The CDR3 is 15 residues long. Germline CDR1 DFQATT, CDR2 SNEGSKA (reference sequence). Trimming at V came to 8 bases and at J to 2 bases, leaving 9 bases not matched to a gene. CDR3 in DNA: TGCAGTTTCCCTAGCGGGAGTAATACCTACAATGAGCAGTTCTTC. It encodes CSFPSGSNTYNEQFF.

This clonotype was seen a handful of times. The CDR3 nucleotides are TGCGCCAGCAGAGCGCGTGAGACGGATGCCTACGAGCAGTACTTC. Translated: CASRARETDAYEQYF. The V gene is TRBV5-1, the J gene TRBJ2-7; no reliable D call. Germline V gene sequence: CDR1 SGHRS, CDR2 YFSETQ. The length of the CDR3 is 15 residues. The V end lost 5 bases, the J end lost 2 bases, and 17 bases lay between the germline ends.

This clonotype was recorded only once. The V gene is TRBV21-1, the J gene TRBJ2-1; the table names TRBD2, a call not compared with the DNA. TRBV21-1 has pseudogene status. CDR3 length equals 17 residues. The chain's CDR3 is CASREPGLAGVYNEQFF. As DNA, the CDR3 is TGTGCCAGCAGGGAGCCGGGACTAGCGGGAGTATACAATGAGCAGTTCTTC.

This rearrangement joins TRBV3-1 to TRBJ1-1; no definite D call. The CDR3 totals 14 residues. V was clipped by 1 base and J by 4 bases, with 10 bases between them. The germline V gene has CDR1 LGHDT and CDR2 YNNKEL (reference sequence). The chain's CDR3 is CASSQGGKATEAFF. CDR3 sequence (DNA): TGTGCCAGCAGCCAAGGGGGTAAGGCCACTGAAGCTTTCTTT.

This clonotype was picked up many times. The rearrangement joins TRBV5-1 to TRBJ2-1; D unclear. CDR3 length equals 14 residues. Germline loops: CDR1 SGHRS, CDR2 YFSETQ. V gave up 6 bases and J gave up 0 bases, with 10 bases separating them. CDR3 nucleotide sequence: TGCGCCAGCAAAGACTCCACCTCCTACAATGAGCAGTTCTTC. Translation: CASKDSTSYNEQFF.

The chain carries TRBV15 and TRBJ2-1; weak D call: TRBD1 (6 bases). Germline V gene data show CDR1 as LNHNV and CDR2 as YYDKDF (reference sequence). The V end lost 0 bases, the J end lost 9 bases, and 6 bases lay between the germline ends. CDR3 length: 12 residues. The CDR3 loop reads CATSREGAEQFF. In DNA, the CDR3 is TGTGCCACCAGCAGAGAGGGGGCTGAGCAGTTCTTC.

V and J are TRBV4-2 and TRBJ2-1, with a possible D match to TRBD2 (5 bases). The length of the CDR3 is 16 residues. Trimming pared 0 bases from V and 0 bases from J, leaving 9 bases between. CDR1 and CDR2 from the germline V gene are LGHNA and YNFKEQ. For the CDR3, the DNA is TGTGCCAGCAGCCAAGAAGGGAGTAGCTCCTACAATGAGCAGTTCTTC. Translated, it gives CASSQEGSSSYNEQFF.

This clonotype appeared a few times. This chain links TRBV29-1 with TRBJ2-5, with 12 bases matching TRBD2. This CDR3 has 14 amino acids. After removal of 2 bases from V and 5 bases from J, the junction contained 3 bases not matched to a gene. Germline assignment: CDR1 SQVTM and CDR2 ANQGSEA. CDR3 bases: TGCAGCGTTGAACCTAGCGGGAGGGGGGAGACCCAGTACTTC. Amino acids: CSVEPSGRGETQYF.

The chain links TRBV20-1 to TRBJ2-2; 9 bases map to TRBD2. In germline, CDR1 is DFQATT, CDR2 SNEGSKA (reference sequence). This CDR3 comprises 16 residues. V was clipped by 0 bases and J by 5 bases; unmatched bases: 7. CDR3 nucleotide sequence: TGCAGTGCTAGAGATGGGTCGGGACTAGCAACCGGGGAGCTGTTTTTT. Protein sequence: CSARDGSGLATGELFF.

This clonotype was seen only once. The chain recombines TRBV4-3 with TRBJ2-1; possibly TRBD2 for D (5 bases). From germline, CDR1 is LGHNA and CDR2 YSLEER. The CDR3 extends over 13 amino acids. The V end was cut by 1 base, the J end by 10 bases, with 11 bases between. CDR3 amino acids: CASSQAPTGEQFF. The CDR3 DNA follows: TGCGCCAGCAGCCAAGCTCCGACGGGGGAGCAGTTCTTC.

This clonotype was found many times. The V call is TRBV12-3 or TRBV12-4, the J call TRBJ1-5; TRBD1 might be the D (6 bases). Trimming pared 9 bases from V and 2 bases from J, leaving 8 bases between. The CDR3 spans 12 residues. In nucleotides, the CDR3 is TGTGCCAGTAACAGGGGCAATCAGCCCCAGCATTTT. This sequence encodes CASNRGNQPQHF.

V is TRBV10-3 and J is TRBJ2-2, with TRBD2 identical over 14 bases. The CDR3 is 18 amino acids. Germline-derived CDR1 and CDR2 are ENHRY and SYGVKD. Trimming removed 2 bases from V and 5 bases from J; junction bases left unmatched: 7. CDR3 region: CAISEPTSGRARTGELFF. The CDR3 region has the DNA TGTGCCATCAGTGAGCCGACTAGCGGGAGGGCCCGGACCGGGGAGCTGTTTTTT.

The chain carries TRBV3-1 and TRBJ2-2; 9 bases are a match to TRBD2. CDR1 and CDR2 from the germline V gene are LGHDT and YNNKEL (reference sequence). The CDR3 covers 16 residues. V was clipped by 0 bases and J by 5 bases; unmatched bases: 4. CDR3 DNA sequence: TGTGCCAGCAGCCAAGATAGCGGGAGTTGGACCGGGGAGCTGTTTTTT. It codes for CASSQDSGSWTGELFF.

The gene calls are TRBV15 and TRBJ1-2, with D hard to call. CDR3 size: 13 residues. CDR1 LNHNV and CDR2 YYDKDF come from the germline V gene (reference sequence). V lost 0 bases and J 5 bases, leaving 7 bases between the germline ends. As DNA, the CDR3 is TGTGCCACCAGCAGAGAACGGTTGTATGGCTACACCTTC. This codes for CATSRERLYGYTF.

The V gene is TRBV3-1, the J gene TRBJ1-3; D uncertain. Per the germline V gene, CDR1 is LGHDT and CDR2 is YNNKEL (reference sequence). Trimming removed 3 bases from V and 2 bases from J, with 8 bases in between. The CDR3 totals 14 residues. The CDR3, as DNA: TGTGCCAGCAGCCACACCGACACTGGAAACACCATATATTTT. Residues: CASSHTDTGNTIYF.

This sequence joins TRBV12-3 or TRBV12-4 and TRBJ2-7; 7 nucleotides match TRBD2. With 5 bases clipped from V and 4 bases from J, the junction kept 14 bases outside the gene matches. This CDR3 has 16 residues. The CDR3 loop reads CASSPGRKLARYEQYF. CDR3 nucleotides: TGTGCCAGCAGTCCTGGCCGGAAACTAGCGAGGTACGAGCAGTACTTC.

In DNA form, the CDR3 reads TGTGCCAGCAGCCGAGGACAGGGTTTAAACACTGAAGCTTTCTTT. Amino acid sequence: CASSRGQGLNTEAFF. The chain employs TRBV6-1 and TRBJ1-1, with 8 bases identical to TRBD1. This CDR3 contains 15 residues. Germline CDR1 and CDR2: MNHNS and SASEGT. V lost 6 bases and J lost 2; bases outside the gene matches: 8.

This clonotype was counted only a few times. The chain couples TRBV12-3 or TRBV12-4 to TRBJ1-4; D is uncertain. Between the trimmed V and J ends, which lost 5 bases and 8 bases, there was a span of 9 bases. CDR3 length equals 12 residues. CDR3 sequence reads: CASSQSGEKLFF. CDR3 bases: TGTGCCAGCAGTCAGTCGGGGGAAAAACTGTTTTTT.